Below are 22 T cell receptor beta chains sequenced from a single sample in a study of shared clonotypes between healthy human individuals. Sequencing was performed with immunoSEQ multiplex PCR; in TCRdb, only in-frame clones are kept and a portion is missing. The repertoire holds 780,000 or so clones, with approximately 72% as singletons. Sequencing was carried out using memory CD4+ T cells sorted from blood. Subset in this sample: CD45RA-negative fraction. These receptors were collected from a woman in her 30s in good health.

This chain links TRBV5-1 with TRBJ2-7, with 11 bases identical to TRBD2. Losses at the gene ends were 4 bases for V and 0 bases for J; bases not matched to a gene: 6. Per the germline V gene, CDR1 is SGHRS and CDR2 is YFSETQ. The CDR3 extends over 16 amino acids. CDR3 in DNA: TGCGCCAGCAGCGCGGGACTAGCGGACATCTCCTACGAGCAGTACTTC. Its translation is CASSAGLADISYEQYF.

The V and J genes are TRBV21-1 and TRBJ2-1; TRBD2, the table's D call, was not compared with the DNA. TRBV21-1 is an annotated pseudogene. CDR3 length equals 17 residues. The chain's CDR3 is CASSKVRDSGAYNEQFF. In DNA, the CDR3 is TGTGCCAGCAGCAAAGTTCGAGATAGCGGCGCCTACAATGAGCAGTTCTTC.

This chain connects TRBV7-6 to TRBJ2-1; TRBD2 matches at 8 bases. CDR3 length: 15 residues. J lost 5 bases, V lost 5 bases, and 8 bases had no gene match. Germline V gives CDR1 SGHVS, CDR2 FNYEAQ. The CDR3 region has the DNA TGTGCCAGCAGCACGACTAGCGTACCGAACAATGAGCAGTTCTTC. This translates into CASSTTSVPNNEQFF.

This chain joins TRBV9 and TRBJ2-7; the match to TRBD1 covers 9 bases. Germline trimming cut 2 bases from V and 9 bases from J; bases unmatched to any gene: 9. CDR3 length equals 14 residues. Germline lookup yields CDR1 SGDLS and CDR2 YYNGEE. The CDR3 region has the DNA TGTGCCAGCAGCGTTTTGGACAGGGGAACTGGGCAGTACTTC. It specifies CASSVLDRGTGQYF.

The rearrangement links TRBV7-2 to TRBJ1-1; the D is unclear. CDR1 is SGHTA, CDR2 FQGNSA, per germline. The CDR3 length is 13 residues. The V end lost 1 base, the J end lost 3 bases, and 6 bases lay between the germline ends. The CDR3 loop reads CASSLGQHTEAFF. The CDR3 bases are TGTGCCAGCAGCTTAGGCCAACACACTGAAGCTTTCTTT.

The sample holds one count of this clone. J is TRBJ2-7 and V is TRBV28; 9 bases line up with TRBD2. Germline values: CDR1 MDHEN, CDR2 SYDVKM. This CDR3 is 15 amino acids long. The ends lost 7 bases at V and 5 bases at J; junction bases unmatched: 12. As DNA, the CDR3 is TGTGCCAGCACCACTCTAAGCGGGAGGAGCGACGAGCAGTACTTC. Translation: CASTTLSGRSDEQYF.

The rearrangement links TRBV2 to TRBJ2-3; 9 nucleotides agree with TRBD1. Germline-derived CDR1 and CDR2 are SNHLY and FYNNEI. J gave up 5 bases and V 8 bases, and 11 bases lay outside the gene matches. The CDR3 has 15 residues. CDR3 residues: CASGRNRGLIDTQYF. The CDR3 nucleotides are TGTGCCAGCGGGCGGAACAGGGGGCTGATAGATACGCAGTATTTT.

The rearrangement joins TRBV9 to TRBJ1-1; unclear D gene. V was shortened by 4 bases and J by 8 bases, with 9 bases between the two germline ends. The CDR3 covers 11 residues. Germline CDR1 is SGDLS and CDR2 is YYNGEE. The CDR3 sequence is CASSTTVEAFF. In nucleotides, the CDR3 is TGTGCCAGCAGCACGACGGTGGAAGCTTTCTTT.

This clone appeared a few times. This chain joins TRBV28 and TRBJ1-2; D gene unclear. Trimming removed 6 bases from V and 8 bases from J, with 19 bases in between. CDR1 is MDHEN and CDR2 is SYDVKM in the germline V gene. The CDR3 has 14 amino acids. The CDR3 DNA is TGTGCCAGCAGGCGTATCAACGGATTCGACGGCTACACCTTC. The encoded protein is CASRRINGFDGYTF.

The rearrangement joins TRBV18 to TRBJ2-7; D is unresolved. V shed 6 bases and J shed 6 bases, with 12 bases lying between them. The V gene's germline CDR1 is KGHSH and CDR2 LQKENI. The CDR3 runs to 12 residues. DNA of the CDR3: TGTGCCAGCTCTCCCGGGTCACCCGAGCAGTACTTC. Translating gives CASSPGSPEQYF.

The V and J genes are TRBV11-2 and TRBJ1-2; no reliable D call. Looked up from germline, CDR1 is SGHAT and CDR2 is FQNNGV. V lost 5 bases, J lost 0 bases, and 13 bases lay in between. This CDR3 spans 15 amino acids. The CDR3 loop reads CASSIIDTTNYGYTF. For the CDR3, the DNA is TGTGCCAGCAGCATAATAGACACAACTAACTATGGCTACACCTTC.

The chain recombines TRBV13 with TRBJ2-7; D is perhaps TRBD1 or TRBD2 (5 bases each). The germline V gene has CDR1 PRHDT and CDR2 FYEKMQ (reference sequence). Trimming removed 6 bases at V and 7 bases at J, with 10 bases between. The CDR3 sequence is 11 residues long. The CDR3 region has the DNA TGTGCCAGCAGGAACAGGAGGGAGCAGTACTTC. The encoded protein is CASRNRREQYF.

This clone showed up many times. Written as DNA, the CDR3 is TGTGCCAGCAGCCAGGGACGGATGAACACTGAAGCTTTCTTT. Protein product: CASSQGRMNTEAFF. The V gene is TRBV27, the J gene TRBJ1-1; TRBD1 is a possible D gene (5 bases). Looked up from germline, CDR1 is MNHEY and CDR2 is SMNVEV (reference sequence). The V end lost 6 bases, the J end lost 0 bases, and 11 bases lay between the germline ends. This CDR3 region has 14 residues.

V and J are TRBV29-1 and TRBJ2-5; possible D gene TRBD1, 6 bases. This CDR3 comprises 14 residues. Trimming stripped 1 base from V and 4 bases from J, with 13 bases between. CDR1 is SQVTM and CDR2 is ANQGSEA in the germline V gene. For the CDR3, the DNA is TGCAGCGTTGAAGCAAACAGGGTACGAGAGACCCAGTACTTC. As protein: CSVEANRVRETQYF.

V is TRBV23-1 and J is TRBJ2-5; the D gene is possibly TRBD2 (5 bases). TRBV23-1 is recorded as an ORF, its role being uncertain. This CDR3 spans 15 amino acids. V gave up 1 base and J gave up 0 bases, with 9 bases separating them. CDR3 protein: CASSQWKTNQETQYF. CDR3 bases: TGCGCCAGCAGTCAATGGAAGACTAACCAAGAGACCCAGTACTTC.

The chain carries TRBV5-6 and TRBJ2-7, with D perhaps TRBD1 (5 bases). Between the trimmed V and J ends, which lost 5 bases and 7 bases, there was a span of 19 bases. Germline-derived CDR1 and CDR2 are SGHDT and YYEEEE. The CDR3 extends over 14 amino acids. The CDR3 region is CASRKAGPKGEQYF. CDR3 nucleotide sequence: TGTGCCAGCAGAAAAGCCGGGCCAAAGGGGGAGCAGTACTTC.

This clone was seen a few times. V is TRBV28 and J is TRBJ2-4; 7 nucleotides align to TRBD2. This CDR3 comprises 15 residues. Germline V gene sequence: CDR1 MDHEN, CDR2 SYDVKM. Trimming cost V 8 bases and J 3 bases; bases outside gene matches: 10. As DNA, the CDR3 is TGTGCCAGCGCGAGGCGGGAGCCCGGCAAAAACATTCAGTACTTC. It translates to CASARREPGKNIQYF.

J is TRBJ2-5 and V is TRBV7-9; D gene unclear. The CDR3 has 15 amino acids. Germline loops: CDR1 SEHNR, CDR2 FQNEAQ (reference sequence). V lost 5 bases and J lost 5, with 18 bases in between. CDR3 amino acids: CASSRIGPARETQYF. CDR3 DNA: TGTGCCAGCAGCCGCATAGGGCCCGCTCGGGAGACCCAGTACTTC.

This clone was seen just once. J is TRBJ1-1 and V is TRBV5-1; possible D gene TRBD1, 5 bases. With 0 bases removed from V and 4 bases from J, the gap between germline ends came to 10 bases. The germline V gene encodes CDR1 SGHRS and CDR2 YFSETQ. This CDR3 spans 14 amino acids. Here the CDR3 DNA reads TGCGCCAGCAGCTTGGTAGGGGCGCCCACTGAAGCTTTCTTT. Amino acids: CASSLVGAPTEAFF. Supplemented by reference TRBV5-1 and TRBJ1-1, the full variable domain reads KAGVTQTPRYLIKTRGQQVTLSCSPISGHRSVSWYQQTPGQGLQFLFEYFSETQRNKGNFPGRFSGRQFSNSRSEMNVSTLELGDSALYLCASSLVGAPTEAFFGQGTRLTVV.

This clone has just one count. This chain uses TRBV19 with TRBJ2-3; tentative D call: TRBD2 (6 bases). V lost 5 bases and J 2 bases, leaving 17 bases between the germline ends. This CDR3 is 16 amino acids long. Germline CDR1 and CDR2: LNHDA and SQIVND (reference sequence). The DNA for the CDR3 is TGTGCCAGTAGTCGAACAATACGGGAGACCACAGATACGCAGTATTTT. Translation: CASSRTIRETTDTQYF.

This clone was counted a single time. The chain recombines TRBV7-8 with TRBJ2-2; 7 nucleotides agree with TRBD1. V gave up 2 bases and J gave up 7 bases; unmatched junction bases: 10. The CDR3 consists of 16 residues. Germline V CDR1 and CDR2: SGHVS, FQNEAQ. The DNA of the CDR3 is TGTGCCAGCAGCTTATCGACAGGGATAAGGGTCGGGGAGCTGTTTTTT. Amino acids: CASSLSTGIRVGELFF.

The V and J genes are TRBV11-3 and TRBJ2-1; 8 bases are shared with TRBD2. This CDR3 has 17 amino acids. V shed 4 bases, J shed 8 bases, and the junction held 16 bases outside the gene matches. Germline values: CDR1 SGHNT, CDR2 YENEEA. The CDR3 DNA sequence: TGTGCCAGCAGCTCGCGAACGGGAGGGCCGAATTTAGATGAGCAGTTCTTC. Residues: CASSSRTGGPNLDEQFF. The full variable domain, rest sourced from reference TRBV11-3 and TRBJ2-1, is EAGVVQSPRYKIIEKKQPVAFWCNPISGHNTLYWYLQNLGQGPELLIRYENEEAVDDSQLPKDRFSAERLKGVDSTLKIQPAELGDSAVYLCASSSRTGGPNLDEQFFGPGTRLTVL.